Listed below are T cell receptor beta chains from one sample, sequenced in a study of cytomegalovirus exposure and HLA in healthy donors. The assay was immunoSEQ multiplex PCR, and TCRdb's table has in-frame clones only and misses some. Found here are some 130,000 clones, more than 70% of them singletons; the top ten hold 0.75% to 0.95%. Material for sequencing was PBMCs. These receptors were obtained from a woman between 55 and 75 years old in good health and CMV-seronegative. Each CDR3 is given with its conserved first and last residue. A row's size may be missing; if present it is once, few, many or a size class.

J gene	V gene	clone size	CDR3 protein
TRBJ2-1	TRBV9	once	CASNDRASGRHNEQFF
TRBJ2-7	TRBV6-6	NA	CASSSGTSGNEQYF
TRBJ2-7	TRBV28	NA	CASRSAGPTYEQYF
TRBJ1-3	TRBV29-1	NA	CSVEGGSSTIYF
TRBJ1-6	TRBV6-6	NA	CASREPAGQGSPLHF
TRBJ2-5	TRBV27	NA	CASSWTSGIVETQYF
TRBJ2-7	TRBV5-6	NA	CASSLSVGSQLF
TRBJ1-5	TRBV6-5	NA	CASSPTGSNQPQHF
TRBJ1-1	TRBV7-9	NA	CASSTGGRLNTEAFF
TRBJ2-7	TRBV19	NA	CASSRRDPDSEQYF
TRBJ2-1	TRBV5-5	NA	CASSLGPGNEQFF
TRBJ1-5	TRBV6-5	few	CASSRGTGGQPQHF
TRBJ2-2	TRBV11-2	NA	CASSLRASGNTGELFF
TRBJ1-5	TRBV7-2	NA	CASSSGSNQPQHF
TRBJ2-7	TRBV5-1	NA	CASSLAQTSGIYEQYF
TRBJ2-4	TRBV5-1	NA	CASSPDGDRGYF
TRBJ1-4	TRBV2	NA	CASSGGTGREKLFF
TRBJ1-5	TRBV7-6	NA	CASSSRTGTNQPQHF
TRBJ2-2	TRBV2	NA	CASTGLRETGELFF
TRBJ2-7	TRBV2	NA	CASVLEGLAYEQYF
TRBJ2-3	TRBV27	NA	CASSHSGVGSDTQYF
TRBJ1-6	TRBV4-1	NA	CASSQRTRIENSPLHF
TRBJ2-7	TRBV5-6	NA	CASSFDGYRRPYEQYF
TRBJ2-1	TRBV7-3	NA	CASSLTFSRTSGRGAEQFF
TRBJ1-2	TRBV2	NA	CASSRVPGQGVNYGYTF
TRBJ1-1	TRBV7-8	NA	CASSLRRTGRGTEAFF
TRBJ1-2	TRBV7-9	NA	CSSSFNQGPGGYGYTF
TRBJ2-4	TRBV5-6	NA	CASSDRVWGAKNIQYF
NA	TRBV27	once	CASRSETGTLYEQYF
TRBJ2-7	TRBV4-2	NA	CASSQDGTSGSYEQYF
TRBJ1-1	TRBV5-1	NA	CASSLGFSRVEAFF
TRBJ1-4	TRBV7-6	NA	CASSLLTGVEKLFF
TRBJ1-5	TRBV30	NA	CAWSFQGLNQPQHF
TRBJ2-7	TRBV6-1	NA	CASSAYDRGTYEQYF
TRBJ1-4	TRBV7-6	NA	CASSSTGGQGKLFF
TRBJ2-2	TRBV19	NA	CASSIGAAGGRTGELFF
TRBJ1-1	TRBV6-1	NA	CASSRRGSFSTEAFF
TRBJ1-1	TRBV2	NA	CASSVGSRGTEAFF
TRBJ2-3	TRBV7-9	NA	CASSWSSGADTQYF
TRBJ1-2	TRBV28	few	CASRPRGTPEGGYTF
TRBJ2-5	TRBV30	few	CAWSVGGAQETQYF
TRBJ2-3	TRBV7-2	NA	CASSTRAGGPTDTQYF
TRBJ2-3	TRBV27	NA	CASRYSKGAGGPDTQYF
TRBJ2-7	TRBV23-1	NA	CASTPTSGYLGSYEQYF
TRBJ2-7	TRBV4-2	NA	CASSQDLGRGYEQYF
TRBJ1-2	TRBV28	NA	CASRAGQGYGYTF
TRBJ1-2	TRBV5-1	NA	CASSSSGQGAFGMYGYTF
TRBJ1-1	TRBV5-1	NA	CASSSRQGANTEAFF
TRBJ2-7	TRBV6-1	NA	CASRGAGGPGEQYF
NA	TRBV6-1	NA	CASARQGTFYEQYF
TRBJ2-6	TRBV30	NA	CAWGQKHSGANVLTF